This T cell receptor (beta chain) is from a study of cytomegalovirus exposure and HLA in healthy donors. Broader study findings: A few of the chains that were CMV-associated were confirmed in vitro to be specific for CMV antigens. Subsequent analysis of the approximately 110 validation repertoires found a tendency for first-cohort TCR clusters to co-occur.

Per germline, CDR1 MNHEY and CDR2 SMNVEV (reference sequence). V lost 6 bases and J 0 bases, leaving 14 bases between the germline ends. CDR3 length equals 15 residues. Donors came from a validation cohort of over a hundred subjects, distinct from the first 666-subject cohort. Measured with immunoSEQ multiplex PCR; TCRdb has only the in-frame clones, and not every one. The sample shows under 150,000 clones, 88% of them seen only once. Comment on this clone: What it binds is not known.

This sequence originates from a woman younger than 35 in good health and CMV-seropositive. Source material: PBMCs. This chain joins TRBV27 and TRBJ1-1, with no clear D. The CDR3 DNA reads TGTGCCAGCAGGTCCCCGGTTCGTATGAACACTGAAGCTTTCTTT. Encoded protein: CASRSPVRMNTEAFF.